A selection of T cell receptor beta chains follows, all from one sample in a study of blood T cells in healthy people across ages. TCRdb re-called the 5' RACE reads through MiXCR, storing one row per CDR3 protein. The sample contains under 950,000 distinct CDR3 sequences, about 20% of which appear only once. Source material: blood. All receptors come from a man in his 70s in good health. Each CDR3 is given with its conserved first and last residue.

TRBJ2-2 | TRBV12-3/TRBV12-4 | CASRLAGGAMTGELFF
TRBJ2-3 | TRBV4-3 | CASSLPTPTTPGTDTRYF
- | TRBV20-1 | CSARSLTWNEQFF
TRBJ1-5 | TRBV6-4 | CASSVDRGEPQHF
TRBJ1-5 | TRBV12-3/TRBV12-4 | CASSPAWGIANQPQHF
TRBJ2-5 | TRBV20-1 | CSAREGTGRRETQYF
TRBJ1-1 | TRBV28 | CASSKPGQGTEAFF
TRBJ2-5 | TRBV4-1 | CASSQVIPAGGRETQYF
TRBJ2-3 | TRBV29-1 | CSVEHDSTDTQYF
TRBJ1-1 | TRBV12-3/TRBV12-4 | CASSLGTARKAFF
TRBJ2-4 | TRBV28 | CASSLVRSLPIQYF
TRBJ2-5 | TRBV9 | CASKDSWEETQYF
- | TRBV20-1 | CSAFPGTGPYNEQFF
TRBJ2-7 | TRBV7-9 | CASSLTENIYEQYF
TRBJ2-4 | TRBV12-3/TRBV12-4 | CASSFGRSNIQYF
TRBJ1-5 | TRBV12-3/TRBV12-4 | CASSLQGTLQPQHF
TRBJ2-5 | TRBV10-3 | CAISEAETQYF
TRBJ1-6 | TRBV29-1 | CSADVGGTSSPLHF
TRBJ1-5 | TRBV6-5 | CASSYDGERQPQHF
TRBJ1-1 | TRBV29-1 | CSVEATEAFF
TRBJ2-3 | TRBV19 | CASSPLSPRNTQYF
TRBJ2-3 | TRBV7-8 | CASSTRTGRTDTQYF
TRBJ2-2 | TRBV12-3/TRBV12-4 | CASSFPPGRDLTGELFF
TRBJ2-1 | TRBV13 | CASSLIGIGLADNEQFF
TRBJ1-2 | TRBV12-3/TRBV12-4 | CASSPDRGYGYTF
TRBJ2-5 | TRBV7-2 | CASSLVYGTQETQYF
TRBJ2-3 | TRBV5-1 | CASSFNWITDTQYF
TRBJ2-5 | TRBV29-1 | CSVGQLKETQYF
TRBJ1-2 | TRBV30 | CAWTRTDTNYGYTF
TRBJ2-1 | TRBV28 | CASSLTSGFENEQFF
TRBJ1-4 | TRBV12-3/TRBV12-4 | CASSSSSGTERRDQKLFF
TRBJ2-1 | TRBV27 | CASSLFRRRNEQFF
TRBJ1-4 | TRBV5-1 | CASSLIPKGNEKLFF
TRBJ2-1 | TRBV4-1 | CASSLDPDNEQFF
TRBJ2-5 | TRBV20-1 | CSAGSPETQYF
TRBJ1-2 | TRBV12-3/TRBV12-4 | CASSFKQGYGYTF
TRBJ1-1 | TRBV18 | CASSRPGTDTEAFF
TRBJ1-4 | TRBV2 | CASSPRRVGEKLFF
TRBJ1-4 | TRBV29-1 | CSADGGSTEKLFF
TRBJ1-4 | TRBV7-9 | CASSTPGQMNEKLFF
TRBJ1-2 | TRBV4-3 | CASSQDLRGLDYGYTF
TRBJ2-3 | TRBV9 | CASSVVSGGSDTQYF
TRBJ2-1 | TRBV28 | CASRLAGVLEQFF
TRBJ2-7 | TRBV20-1 | CSARMDRGGYEQYF
TRBJ2-2 | TRBV7-8 | CASSSKRGTGELFF
TRBJ1-1 | TRBV2 | CAIGGAAPEGAFF
TRBJ2-3 | TRBV29-1 | CSVVGRTDTQYF
TRBJ1-1 | TRBV27 | CASTKTVNTEAFF
TRBJ2-7 | TRBV7-9 | CASSLETRGQYF
TRBJ1-1 | TRBV5-1 | CASSFQRTGDTEAFF
TRBJ2-4 | TRBV28 | CASRDRGSPWGNDGTKNIQYF
- | TRBV13 | CASSFAASGGQIPLEQYF
TRBJ1-3 | TRBV12-3/TRBV12-4 | CASNSTGPLSGNTIYF
TRBJ2-3 | TRBV29-1 | CSVTTQGAVGPDTQYF
TRBJ2-1 | TRBV21-1 | CASSNTLSGSEDNEQFF
TRBJ1-3 | TRBV9 | CASSVENGGNTIYF
TRBJ1-4 | TRBV5-1 | CASSLEAGVGEKLFF
- | TRBV5-1 | CASSFSTVSYEQYF
TRBJ2-5 | TRBV7-2 | CASSLKYQRETQYF